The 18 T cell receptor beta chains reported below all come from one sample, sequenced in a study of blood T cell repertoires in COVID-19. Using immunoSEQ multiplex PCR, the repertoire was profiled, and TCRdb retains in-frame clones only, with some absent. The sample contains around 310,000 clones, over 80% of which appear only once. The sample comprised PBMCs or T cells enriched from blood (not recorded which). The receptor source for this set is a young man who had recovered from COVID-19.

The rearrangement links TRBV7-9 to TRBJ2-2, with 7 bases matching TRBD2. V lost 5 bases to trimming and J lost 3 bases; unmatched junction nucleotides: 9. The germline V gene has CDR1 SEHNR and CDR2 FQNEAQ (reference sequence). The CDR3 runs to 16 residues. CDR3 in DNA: TGTGCCAGCAGCCCAGGCACGGGACTACACACCGGGGAGCTGTTTTTT. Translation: CASSPGTGLHTGELFF.

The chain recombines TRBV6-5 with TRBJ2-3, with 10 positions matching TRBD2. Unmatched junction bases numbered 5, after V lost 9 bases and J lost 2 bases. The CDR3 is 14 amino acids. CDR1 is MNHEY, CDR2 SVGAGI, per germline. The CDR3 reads CASLLAGNTDTQYF. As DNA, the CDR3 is TGTGCCAGTCTACTAGCGGGGAACACAGATACGCAGTATTTT.

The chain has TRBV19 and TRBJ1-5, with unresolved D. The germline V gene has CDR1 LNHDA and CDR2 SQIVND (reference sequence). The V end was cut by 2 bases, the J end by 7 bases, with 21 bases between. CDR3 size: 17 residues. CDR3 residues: CASSILGMRTSRQPQHF. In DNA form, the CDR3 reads TGTGCCAGTAGTATACTCGGAATGCGAACTTCTAGGCAGCCCCAGCATTTT.

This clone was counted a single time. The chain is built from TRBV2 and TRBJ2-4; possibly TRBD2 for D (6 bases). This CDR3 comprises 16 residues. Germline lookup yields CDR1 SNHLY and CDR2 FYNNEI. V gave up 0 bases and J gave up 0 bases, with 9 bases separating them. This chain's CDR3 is CASSEARGIAKNIQYF. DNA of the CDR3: TGTGCCAGCAGTGAAGCGCGGGGAATAGCCAAAAACATTCAGTACTTC. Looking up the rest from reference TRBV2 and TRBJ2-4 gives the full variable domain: EPEVTQTPSHQVTQMGQEVILRCVPISNHLYFYWYRQILGQKVEFLVSFYNNEISEKSEIFDDQFSVERPDGSNFTLKIRSTKLEDSAMYFCASSEARGIAKNIQYFGAGTRLSVL.

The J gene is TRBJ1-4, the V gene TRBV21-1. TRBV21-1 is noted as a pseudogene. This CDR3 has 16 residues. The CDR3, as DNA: TGTGCCAGCAGCAAAAAGCGGGGGGCAGGGGGCGAAAAACTGTTTTTT. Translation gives CASSKKRGAGGEKLFF.

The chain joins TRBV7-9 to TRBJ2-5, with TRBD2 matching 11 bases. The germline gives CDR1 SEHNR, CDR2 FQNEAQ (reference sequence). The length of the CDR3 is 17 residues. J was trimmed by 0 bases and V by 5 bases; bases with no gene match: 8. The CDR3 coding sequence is TGTGCCAGCAGCCGGTTGACTAGCGGGGCCTACCAAGAGACCCAGTACTTC. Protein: CASSRLTSGAYQETQYF.

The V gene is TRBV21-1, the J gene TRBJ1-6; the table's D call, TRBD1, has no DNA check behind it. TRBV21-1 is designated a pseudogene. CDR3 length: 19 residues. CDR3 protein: CASSKVERFRGLYNSPLHF. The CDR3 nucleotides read TGTGCCAGCAGCAAAGTTGAGCGGTTCAGGGGGCTTTATAATTCACCCCTCCACTTT.

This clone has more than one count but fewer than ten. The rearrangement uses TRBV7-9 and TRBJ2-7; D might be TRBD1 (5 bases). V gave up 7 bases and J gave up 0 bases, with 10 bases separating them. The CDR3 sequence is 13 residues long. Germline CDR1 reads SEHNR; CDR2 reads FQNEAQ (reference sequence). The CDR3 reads CASTHQGSYEQYF. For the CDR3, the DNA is TGTGCCAGCACCCACCAGGGCTCCTACGAGCAGTACTTC.

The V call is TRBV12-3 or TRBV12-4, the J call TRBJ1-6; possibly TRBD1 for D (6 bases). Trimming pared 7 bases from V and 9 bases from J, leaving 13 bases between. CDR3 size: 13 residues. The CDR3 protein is CASTPGAPSPLHF. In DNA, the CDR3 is TGTGCCAGCACCCCAGGGGCCCCTTCACCCCTCCACTTT.

CDR3 DNA sequence: TGTGCCTGTGCGGGGGGGCGGACCGGGGAGCTGTTTTTT. It encodes CACAGGRTGELFF. This sequence joins TRBV30 and TRBJ2-2; 9 bases fit TRBD2. The junction had 4 bases not matched to a gene; V was cut back by 6 bases and J by 5 bases. CDR3 length equals 13 residues. The germline CDR1 and CDR2 sequences are GTSNPN and SVGIG (reference sequence).

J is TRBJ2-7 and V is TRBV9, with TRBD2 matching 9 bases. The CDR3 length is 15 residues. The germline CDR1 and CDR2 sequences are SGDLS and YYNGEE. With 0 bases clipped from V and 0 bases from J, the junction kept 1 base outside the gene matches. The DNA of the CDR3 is TGTGCCAGCAGCGTAGCTAGCGGGGCCTCCTACGAGCAGTACTTC. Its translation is CASSVASGASYEQYF.

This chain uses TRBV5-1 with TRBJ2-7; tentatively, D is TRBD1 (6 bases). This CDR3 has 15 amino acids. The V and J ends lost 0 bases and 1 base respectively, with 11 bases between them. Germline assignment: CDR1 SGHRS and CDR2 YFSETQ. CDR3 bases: TGCGCCAGCAGCTTGGCAGGGGCCGAGTCCTACGAGCAGTACTTC. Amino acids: CASSLAGAESYEQYF.

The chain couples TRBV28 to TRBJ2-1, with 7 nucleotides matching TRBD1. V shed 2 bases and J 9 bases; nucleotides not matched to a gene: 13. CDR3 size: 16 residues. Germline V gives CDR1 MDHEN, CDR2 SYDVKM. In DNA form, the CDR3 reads TGTGCCAGCAGTTTAATAGGGACAGCCGGGGCGGGTGAGCAGTTCTTC. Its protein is CASSLIGTAGAGEQFF.

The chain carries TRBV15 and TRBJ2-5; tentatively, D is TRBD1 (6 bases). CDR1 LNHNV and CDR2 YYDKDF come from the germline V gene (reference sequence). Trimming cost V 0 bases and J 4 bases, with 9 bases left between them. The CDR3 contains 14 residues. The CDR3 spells CATSRDNRVETQYF. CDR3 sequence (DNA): TGTGCCACCAGCAGAGATAACAGGGTAGAGACCCAGTACTTC.

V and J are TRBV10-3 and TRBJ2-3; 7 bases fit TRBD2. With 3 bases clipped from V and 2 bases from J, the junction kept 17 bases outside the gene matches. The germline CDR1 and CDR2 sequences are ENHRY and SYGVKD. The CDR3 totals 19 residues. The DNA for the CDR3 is TGTGCCATCAGTGACCCGGGAGGCCTAGCTGGCGGGATCACAGATACGCAGTATTTT. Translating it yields CAISDPGGLAGGITDTQYF.

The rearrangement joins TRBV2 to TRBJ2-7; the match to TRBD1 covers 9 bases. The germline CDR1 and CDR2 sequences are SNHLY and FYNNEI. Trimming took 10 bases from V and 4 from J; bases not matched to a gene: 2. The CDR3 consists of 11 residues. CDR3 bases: TGTGCCACGGGACAGGGATACGAGCAGTACTTC. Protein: CATGQGYEQYF.

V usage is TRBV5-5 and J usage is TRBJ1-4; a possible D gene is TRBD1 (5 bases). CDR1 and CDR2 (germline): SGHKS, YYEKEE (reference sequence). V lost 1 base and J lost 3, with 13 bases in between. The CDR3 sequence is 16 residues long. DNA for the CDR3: TGTGCCAGCAGCTTGTGGGCAGGGTTGGCTAATGAAAAACTGTTTTTT. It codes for CASSLWAGLANEKLFF.

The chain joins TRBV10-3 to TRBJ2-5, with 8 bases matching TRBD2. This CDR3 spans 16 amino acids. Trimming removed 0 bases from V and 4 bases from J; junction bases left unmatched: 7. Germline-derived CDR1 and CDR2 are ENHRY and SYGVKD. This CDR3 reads CAISESVGGGPETQYF. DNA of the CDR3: TGTGCCATCAGTGAGTCGGTTGGCGGGGGGCCAGAGACCCAGTACTTC.